This T cell receptor (beta chain) is drawn from a study of T-cell memory formation after mild COVID-19. The CDR3 runs to 16 residues. Deletions cut 0 bases from V and 7 bases from J, with 19 bases between. Germline loops: CDR1 GTSNPN, CDR2 SVGIG (reference sequence). This clonotype showed up just a few times. Each CDR3 protein is one row after TCRdb ran MiXCR on the 5' RACE reads. Altogether around 510,000 distinct CDR3 sequences are present, about 20% being singletons, with the ten largest covering approximately 8.4%. The material sequenced was PBMCs or a T cell subset sorted from them (not recorded which). This sequence joins TRBV30 and TRBJ2-1; no clear D. This receptor was obtained from an adult woman who had mild COVID-19 (a few samples of this study predate the infection). Cell type and time point are not known. This CDR3 is CAWSVLKPGRGNEQFF. The CDR3 bases are TGTGCCTGGAGTGTGCTTAAGCCCGGCCGTGGGAATGAGCAGTTCTTC.